Below, 17 T cell receptor beta chains from the same sample are listed, as sequenced in a study of blood T cell repertoires in COVID-19. The repertoire was sequenced with immunoSEQ multiplex PCR; TCRdb's copy has only in-frame clones and lacks some. Of 220,000 or so clones detected, 80% to 85% appear once; the ten largest clones hold around 20%. Sequencing used peripheral blood. Source of these receptors: a man aged 30-40 years with active or convalescent COVID-19.

The chain is built from TRBV19 and TRBJ1-1; D is unclear. The germline CDR1 and CDR2 sequences are LNHDA and SQIVND (reference sequence). The CDR3 length is 13 residues. Between the trimmed V and J ends, which lost 4 bases and 4 bases, there was a span of 10 bases. Written as DNA, the CDR3 is TGTGCCAGTAGTAGAACCCGGGGCACTGAAGCTTTCTTT. It translates to CASSRTRGTEAFF.

The CDR3 is CAWSLSGSGANVLTF. The CDR3 DNA reads as TGTGCCTGGAGTCTAAGCGGGTCTGGGGCCAACGTCCTGACTTTC. The chain links TRBV30 to TRBJ2-6, with D tentatively TRBD2 (6 bases). CDR1 is GTSNPN and CDR2 is SVGIG in the germline V gene (reference sequence). Trimming pared 2 bases from V and 1 base from J, leaving 9 bases between. The CDR3 totals 15 residues.

V gene TRBV7-9 combines with J gene TRBJ2-1; D unclear. This CDR3 region has 14 residues. V lost 3 bases to trimming and J lost 3 bases, with 9 bases between them. Germline CDR1 and CDR2: SEHNR and FQNEAQ (reference sequence). CDR3 in amino acids: CASSFSTHYNEQFF. Written as DNA, the CDR3 is TGTGCCAGCAGCTTTTCTACCCACTACAATGAGCAGTTCTTC.

V usage is TRBV7-9 and J usage is TRBJ2-1; D uncertain. This CDR3 comprises 15 residues. Per the germline V gene, CDR1 is SEHNR and CDR2 is FQNEAQ (reference sequence). Trimming pared 5 bases from V and 4 bases from J, leaving 15 bases between. Written as DNA, the CDR3 is TGTGCCAGCAGCCATCTAGGCGCTTGGTACAATGAGCAGTTCTTC. Translating gives CASSHLGAWYNEQFF.

This chain joins TRBV19 and TRBJ2-3; D perhaps matches TRBD1 (5 bases). From germline, CDR1 is LNHDA and CDR2 SQIVND (reference sequence). V lost 0 bases, J lost 7 bases, and 11 bases lay in between. CDR3 length: 14 residues. The CDR3, as DNA: TGTGCCAGTAGTATAGATGTTACGGACAATACGCAGTATTTT. Protein sequence: CASSIDVTDNTQYF.

The chain recombines TRBV28 with TRBJ1-4; no clear D gene. The length of the CDR3 is 19 residues. V gave up 2 bases and J gave up 3 bases, with 22 bases separating them. CDR1 MDHEN and CDR2 SYDVKM come from the germline V gene. As DNA, the CDR3 is TGTGCCAGCAGTTTAGGGAGAACCTCATCCCCGGTCGCTAATGAAAAACTGTTTTTT. As protein: CASSLGRTSSPVANEKLFF.

This chain joins TRBV5-1 and TRBJ2-1, with 11 bases matching TRBD2. Germline CDR1 is SGHRS and CDR2 is YFSETQ. The V gene end was trimmed by 4 bases and the J gene end by 9 bases; junction bases not matched to a gene: 12. The CDR3 sequence is 16 residues long. The CDR3 coding sequence is TGCGCCAGCAGCCTCCGGGGGCTAGCGGGAGGATTTGAGCAGTTCTTC. Protein product: CASSLRGLAGGFEQFF.

The CDR3 DNA is TGCAGCCCCAGTAAAGTGAACACTGAAGCTTTCTTT. This codes for CSPSKVNTEAFF. The J gene is TRBJ1-1, the V gene TRBV29-1; no reliable D call. The CDR3 extends over 12 amino acids. With 8 bases removed from V and 0 bases from J, the gap between germline ends came to 10 bases. CDR1 SQVTM and CDR2 ANQGSEA come from the germline V gene.

Worth noting for this clone: The sample contains more than one DNA sequence encoding this CDR3. This chain connects TRBV28 to TRBJ1-5; 7 bases line up with TRBD1. CDR1 MDHEN and CDR2 SYDVKM come from the germline V gene. This CDR3 is 13 amino acids long. With 8 bases clipped from V and 4 bases from J, the junction kept 5 bases outside the gene matches. The CDR3 sequence: CASGGTANQPQHF. CDR3 bases: TGTGCCAGCGGGGGGACAGCGAATCAGCCCCAGCATTTT.

The chain joins TRBV30 to TRBJ1-4, with 9 bases aligning to TRBD1. Unmatched junction bases numbered 4, after V lost 0 bases and J lost 5 bases. This CDR3 has 15 amino acids. The germline gives CDR1 GTSNPN, CDR2 SVGIG (reference sequence). CDR3 protein: CAWSVPGTGNEKLFF. The CDR3 DNA is TGTGCCTGGAGTGTACCCGGGACAGGGAATGAAAAACTGTTTTTT.

The chain combines TRBV6-5 with TRBJ2-7, with 11 bases that match TRBD2. Germline loops: CDR1 MNHEY, CDR2 SVGAGI. This CDR3 comprises 14 residues. Trimming took 6 bases from V and 2 from J; bases not matched to a gene: 3. CDR3 residues: CASRRLAGPYEQYF. CDR3 nucleotide sequence: TGTGCCAGCAGACGACTAGCGGGACCCTACGAGCAGTACTTC.

The chain joins TRBV6-5 to TRBJ2-3; possible D gene TRBD1, 6 bases. Trimming left V 7 bases short and J 2 bases short, with 16 bases between. This CDR3 spans 15 amino acids. CDR1 MNHEY and CDR2 SVGAGI come from the germline V gene. The CDR3 spells CASTRTWTVTDTQYF. The CDR3 coding sequence is TGTGCCAGCACCAGAACCTGGACAGTCACAGATACGCAGTATTTT.

This chain joins TRBV7-2 and TRBJ2-5, with 7 bases aligning to TRBD2. Trimming took 4 bases from V and 4 from J; bases not matched to a gene: 9. Germline CDR1 reads SGHTA; CDR2 reads FQGNSA. CDR3 length equals 15 residues. The CDR3 loop is CASSSSGLVAETQYF. The CDR3 DNA reads TGTGCCAGCAGCTCTTCTGGACTAGTGGCAGAGACCCAGTACTTC.

The chain is built from TRBV7-2 and TRBJ2-1; no clear D gene. This CDR3 is 13 amino acids long. Trimming shortened V by 2 bases and J by 5 bases, and 7 bases separated the two germline ends. Germline V lookup: CDR1 SGHTA, CDR2 FQGNSA. The chain's CDR3 is CASSLFRNNEQFF. The CDR3 DNA is TGTGCCAGCAGCTTATTCAGAAACAATGAGCAGTTCTTC.

The rearrangement uses TRBV6-1 and TRBJ2-4; possible D gene TRBD2, 6 bases. The CDR3 loop spans 14 amino acids. The germline gives CDR1 MNHNS, CDR2 SASEGT. Trimming cost V 3 bases and J 1 base, with 7 bases left between them. The CDR3 DNA follows: TGTGCCAGCAGTGATGGGGGGGCCAAAAACATTCAGTACTTC. Its protein is CASSDGGAKNIQYF.

The chain joins TRBV6-5 to TRBJ2-1; D call uncertain. The CDR3 spans 13 residues. V was clipped by 2 bases and J by 4 bases, with 6 bases between them. The germline V gene has CDR1 MNHEY and CDR2 SVGAGI. As DNA, the CDR3 is TGTGCCAGCAGTTACACCACTTACAATGAGCAGTTCTTC. This codes for CASSYTTYNEQFF.

The rearrangement uses TRBV21-1 and TRBJ2-7; TRBD2 is taken as the D call from the table, unchecked against the DNA. TRBV21-1 is classified as a pseudogene. The CDR3 loop spans 14 amino acids. The CDR3 DNA follows: TGTGCCAGCACTCCGGAGGGAGTGAAATACGAGCAGTACTTC. Protein: CASTPEGVKYEQYF.